This TCR beta chain was sequenced in a study of OX40 agonist ivuxolimab in advanced cancers. Study-level information: Treatment of patients was with ivuxolimab, an agonistic anti-OX40 (CD134) antibody.

Whole-study results and caveats: Circulating CD4+ and CD8+ T cells showed clonal expansion by week 6 at 0.1 to 3.0 mg/kg. Expanded clones belonging to CD8+ T cells outnumbered, on average, those of CD4+.

This clone was seen a single time. No antigen is known for it. Looked up from germline, CDR1 is LGHNA and CDR2 is YNFKEQ. The ends lost 1 base at V and 2 bases at J; junction bases unmatched: 3. The CDR3 totals 16 residues. Profiled with immunoSEQ multiplex PCR; TCRdb holds only in-frame clones, not every one. The sample lists almost 90,000 clones, about 83% seen once, with roughly 1.5% in the top ten. The sequence came from an adult with an advanced solid tumor such as melanoma, head and neck, liver or kidney cancer. This chain connects TRBV4-2 to TRBJ1-2; 11 bases fit TRBD1. Sequencing was performed on CD4+ or CD8+ T cells sorted from blood, taken in a trial of the OX40 agonist ivuxolimab. CDR3 in DNA: TGTGCCAGCAGCCAAGGTGGACAGGGGGCGAACTATGGCTACACCTTC. As protein: CASSQGGQGANYGYTF.